This T cell receptor (beta chain) is from a study of OX40 agonist ivuxolimab in advanced cancers. Overall study: A mean age of approximately 64 years, range about 20 to 85, was recorded, and about 83% were male. General study findings and limits: Compared with CD4+, CD8+ T cells on average had more expanded clones.

This CDR3 is 15 amino acids long. The trim removed 2 bases at V and 3 bases at J, leaving 8 bases unmatched. CDR1 and CDR2 (germline): SQVTM, ANQGSEA. As concerns this clone: Its antigen is currently unknown.

Clones were sequenced by immunoSEQ multiplex PCR, and TCRdb holds only the in-frame ones, with some missing. The table records over 15,000 clones, about 81% of them present only once. The source material was CD4+ or CD8+ T cells sorted from blood, sampled in a trial of the OX40 agonist ivuxolimab. The rearrangement uses TRBV29-1 and TRBJ2-7; 9 bases match TRBD1. The TCR originated in an adult with an advanced solid tumor such as melanoma, head and neck, liver or kidney cancer. This CDR3 is CSVETDRGPGYEQYF. DNA for the CDR3: TGCAGCGTTGAAACGGACAGGGGACCAGGCTACGAGCAGTACTTC.